The text below deals with one T cell receptor beta chain. Its target is unknown. Run at survey level, the immunoSEQ assay was version v3.0. TCRdb's table, derived via immunoSEQ multiplex PCR, lists solely in-frame clones and lacks some. The sample carries about 30,000 clones, about 93% recorded once. Trimming left V 3 bases short and J 7 bases short, with 12 bases between. The CDR3 extends over 14 amino acids. The V gene's germline CDR1 is MRHNA and CDR2 SNTAGT. These data originate in a study of long-term antiretroviral therapy in people with HIV. Study observations and caveats: Although diversity increased after ART, it remained lower than in transplant donor controls. Researchers lacked any data on ART adherence, viral resistance or therapy changes.

The input for sequencing was unsorted PBMCs, taken 6.2 years after starting antiretroviral therapy. The chain has TRBV6-4 and TRBJ2-2, with a tentative D call TRBD1 (6 bases). This receptor was taken from a man aged 35 to 55 with HIV. The CDR3 reads CASSEGADGGELFF. The CDR3, as DNA: TGTGCCAGCAGTGAGGGGGCAGATGGCGGGGAGCTGTTTTTT.